This TCR beta chain was recovered during a study of T cell responses to AZD1222 COVID-19 vaccine (dated by TCRdb to the early 2020s). About the full investigation: AZD1222 recipients given second doses at about 4 weeks or at about 12 weeks were pooled, since spike-specific TCR depth and breadth were not found to differ between the two schedules. A total of just over 230 trial participants underwent TCR sequencing, of whom 200 to 220 had received two doses of AZD1222 and some 25 had received two doses of the MenACWY control vaccine. Trial participants were enrolled by age into 18-55, 56-69 and 70-plus year subgroups, with 148, 28 and 57 TCR-sequenced participants respectively. Broader findings and caveats from the paper: Participants were mostly white British, with more females than males. The authors suggested clonal diversity may have been underestimated. Epitopes outside the regions mutated in the B.1.351 and B.1.1.7 variants were reportedly recognized by nearly half of the unique spike-specific TCRs. After two AZD1222 doses, spike-specific TCR breadth and depth were significantly higher than at day 0 and than in MenACWY recipients. The 56-69-year group was small, and its depth increase did not reach significance, likely because of low power. Because no samples from the day 14 peak response were available, repertoires could be characterized only after the peak T cell response. Conclusions about previously exposed vaccinees were limited because only six or seven AZD1222 recipients were SARS-CoV-2 seropositive at baseline. CD4 TCRs associated with the vaccine covered the entire spike protein, and the dominant responses were in regions 160-218 and 743-854.

The CDR3 regions of human TCRbeta chains were analyzed by immunosequencing. In the original analysis: Repertoire TCRs were checked for matches against a reference library of SARS-CoV-2-specific TCRs that had been generated using the MIRA antigen-specificity platform. Breadth was defined as the fraction of unique TCRs that were SARS-CoV-2-associated, and depth was defined as the fraction of total T cells that were SARS-CoV-2-associated. Each spike-specific TCR was assigned to its reactive spike region and to a CD4 or CD8 class using the MIRA data. Log10-transformed breadth and depth values were compared by one-way ANOVA with Sidak's multiple comparisons tests. TCRdb mirrors the immuneACCESS table, restricted to in-frame sequences. Some clones are absent from its copies; in checked studies, under half trace to an unresolved V gene, and the reason for the others is unknown. That table supplies the V and J calls and clone size; D and trimming were determined from the DNA. Across this sample there are 130,000 to 150,000 clones, with more than 85% seen only once. Around 1.9% of the sample belongs to the ten largest clones.

The intended sense of this specimen's time point label: baseline before first vaccination. Vaccinee samples came from UK trials COV001 and COV002, including a single-blind randomized controlled phase 2/3 trial of AZD1222 (ChAdOx1 nCoV-19) in healthy adults. For TCRbeta chain sequencing, PBMC samples from trial participants were taken at day 0 and at day 28 after the second dose. Looking up the germline V gene yields CDR1 MNHEY and CDR2 SVGAGI. The germline ends are 20 bases apart after V is trimmed by 6 bases and J by 8 bases. CDR3 length: 15 amino acids, cysteine to phenylalanine. The entry retains the CDR3 DNA only, 45 bases that are in frame from base 1. This clone was picked up a small number of times. What antigen it recognizes has not been identified. There are no base qualities to consult, and no much larger clone falls within one base.

This material consisted of peripheral blood, taken on day 0 of AZD1222 vaccination. This sequence originates from an adult in good health. The sequence links TRBV6-5 to TRBJ2-1, with an unclear D gene assignment. CDR3 protein: CASSSPGLRSDEQFF. The nucleotide sequence is given as TGTGCCAGCAGCTCCCCGGGTCTTCGGAGCGATGAGCAGTTCTTC.